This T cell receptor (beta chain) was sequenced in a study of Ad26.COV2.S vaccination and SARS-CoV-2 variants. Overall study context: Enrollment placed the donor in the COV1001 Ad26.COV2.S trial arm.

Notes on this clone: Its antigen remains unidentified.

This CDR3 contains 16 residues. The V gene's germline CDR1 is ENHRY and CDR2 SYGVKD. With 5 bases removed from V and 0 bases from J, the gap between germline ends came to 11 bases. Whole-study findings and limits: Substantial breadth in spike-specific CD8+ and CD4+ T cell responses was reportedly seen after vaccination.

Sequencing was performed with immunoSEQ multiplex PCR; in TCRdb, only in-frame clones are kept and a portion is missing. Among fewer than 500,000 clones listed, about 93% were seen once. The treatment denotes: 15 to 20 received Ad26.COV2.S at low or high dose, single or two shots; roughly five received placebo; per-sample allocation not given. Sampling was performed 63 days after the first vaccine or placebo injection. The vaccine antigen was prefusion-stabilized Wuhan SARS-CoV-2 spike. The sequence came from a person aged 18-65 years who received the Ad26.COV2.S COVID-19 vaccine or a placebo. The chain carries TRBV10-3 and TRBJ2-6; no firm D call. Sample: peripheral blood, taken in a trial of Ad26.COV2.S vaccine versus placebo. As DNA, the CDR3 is TGTGCCATCAGTAGCTCTTACAGCTCTGGGGCCAACGTCCTGACTTTC. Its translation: CAISSSYSSGANVLTF.